This entry is about one T cell receptor (beta chain). The target antigen is unknown. This specimen belongs to a study of cytomegalovirus exposure and HLA in healthy donors. Study-level findings and limits: In a later analysis, HLA-C alleles had the fewest associated TCRs, DRB1 alleles the most. With later analysis, a missense DCLRE1C variant became linked to TCR beta V- and J-gene trimming. There were a few CMV-associated chains whose specificity for CMV antigens was confirmed in vitro.

Both 60 Vbeta primers and 13 Jbeta primers went into the PCR. Assay: immunoSEQ multiplex PCR; the TCRdb copy retains only in-frame clones and omits some. The table has some 130,000 clones, roughly 82% seen once. The donors (healthy individuals) were bone marrow donors. The CDR3 spans 16 residues. The junction had 7 bases not matched to a gene; V was cut back by 11 bases and J by 0 bases. Germline lookup yields CDR1 SNHLY and CDR2 FYNNEI. Sequenced input: PBMCs. This clonotype was obtained from a male donor in good health and CMV-seropositive. The chain is built from TRBV2 and TRBJ2-6; 10 bases line up with TRBD1. In DNA, the CDR3 is TGTGCCGGGGGGGGACAGGGGATCTCTGGGGCCAACGTCCTGACTTTC. It codes for CAGGGQGISGANVLTF.